The 32 T cell receptor beta chains presented below share a single source sample, sequenced in a study of blood T cell repertoires in COVID-19. Measured with immunoSEQ multiplex PCR; TCRdb has only the in-frame clones, and not every one. The data contain about 210,000 clones, around 81% of them seen just once; the ten biggest clones take up 8.9%. The specimen was PBMCs or T cells enriched from blood (not recorded which). These receptors all stem from a woman aged 50 to 60 with acute COVID-19.

This clone has only a few counts. This sequence joins TRBV7-9 and TRBJ2-7, with D maybe TRBD1 (6 bases). With 4 bases removed from V and 0 bases from J, the gap between germline ends came to 16 bases. The CDR3 runs to 16 residues. Germline CDR1 is SEHNR and CDR2 is FQNEAQ (reference sequence). The CDR3 nucleotides read TGTGCCAGCAGCTCTGATCTGACAGGTATCTCCTACGAGCAGTACTTC. Its translation is CASSSDLTGISYEQYF.

V usage is TRBV5-1 and J usage is TRBJ1-1; 8 bases agree with TRBD1. The J segment lost 0 bases and the V segment lost 4 bases, leaving 5 bases of the junction unmatched. The CDR3 has 15 amino acids. CDR1 and CDR2 (germline): SGHRS, YFSETQ. CDR3 amino acids: CASSAGQVVNTEAFF. As DNA, the CDR3 is TGCGCCAGCAGCGCGGGACAGGTTGTGAACACTGAAGCTTTCTTT.

This clone has just a few counts. The J gene is TRBJ2-7, the V gene TRBV28; maybe TRBD1 (6 bases). V was pared by 5 bases and J by 4 bases, with 15 bases between. The CDR3 is 14 residues long. In germline, CDR1 is MDHEN, CDR2 SYDVKM. The CDR3 nucleotides are TGTGCCAGCAGTGGGACGGGACAAAGGTACGAGCAGTACTTC. As protein: CASSGTGQRYEQYF.

The chain has TRBV28 and TRBJ1-5; TRBD1 aligns across 10 bases. Germline loops: CDR1 MDHEN, CDR2 SYDVKM. V was clipped by 3 bases and J by 4 bases; unmatched bases: 6. This CDR3 is built from 16 residues. The chain's CDR3 is CASSFQGQGSNQPQHF. The CDR3 DNA sequence: TGTGCCAGCAGTTTCCAGGGACAGGGGTCGAATCAGCCCCAGCATTTT.

V usage is TRBV27 and J usage is TRBJ1-4; possibly TRBD1 for D (5 bases). V lost 8 bases and J 0 bases, leaving 13 bases between the germline ends. The CDR3 loop spans 15 amino acids. Germline V gene data show CDR1 as MNHEY and CDR2 as SMNVEV (reference sequence). The CDR3 DNA sequence: TGTGCCAGCGCCTTCAGGGATTCAACTAATGAAAAACTGTTTTTT. The encoded protein is CASAFRDSTNEKLFF.

With respect to this clone: A much larger clone sits a single nucleotide away, making a read error possible. This chain connects TRBV9 to TRBJ2-7, with 9 bases matching TRBD1. Per germline, CDR1 SGDLS and CDR2 YYNGEE. The V gene end was trimmed by 3 bases and the J gene end by 2 bases; junction bases not matched to a gene: 3. This CDR3 is built from 14 residues. The CDR3 reads CASSAGTGTYEQYF. The CDR3 DNA reads TGTGCCAGCAGCGCCGGGACAGGGACCTACGAGCAGTACTTC.

There are a few counts of this clone. The chain links TRBV2 to TRBJ1-4; TRBD1 aligns across 8 bases. The CDR3 spans 14 residues. Germline V gene data show CDR1 as SNHLY and CDR2 as FYNNEI. The J segment lost 7 bases and the V segment lost 6 bases, leaving 7 bases of the junction unmatched. CDR3 loop: CASRSTGGPEKLFF. CDR3 nucleotide sequence: TGTGCCAGCAGGAGTACAGGGGGTCCTGAAAAACTGTTTTTT.

The V call is TRBV7-2, the J call TRBJ2-3; 9 nucleotides agree with TRBD1. The CDR3 totals 16 residues. V lost 5 bases and J lost 0; bases outside the gene matches: 6. CDR1 and CDR2 from the germline V gene are SGHTA and FQGNSA. The CDR3 here is CASSPRDRVSTDTQYF. In DNA form, the CDR3 reads TGTGCCAGCAGCCCACGGGACAGGGTAAGCACAGATACGCAGTATTTT.

Only a few counts were recorded for this clone. The chain employs TRBV11-3 and TRBJ2-1; 7 nucleotides match TRBD2. There are 14 residues in the CDR3. Germline values: CDR1 SGHNT, CDR2 YENEEA. V was pared by 1 base and J by 6 bases, with 3 bases of the junction left unmatched. CDR3 coding DNA: TGTGCCAGCAGCTTAGTACTAGCGAGCAATGAGCAGTTCTTC. This gives the protein CASSLVLASNEQFF.

The chain has TRBV10-2 and TRBJ2-3, with D possibly matching TRBD2 (6 bases). With 6 bases removed from V and 5 bases from J, the gap between germline ends came to 18 bases. The CDR3 is 15 amino acids. Germline V lookup: CDR1 WSHSY, CDR2 SAAADI. The CDR3 sequence: CASRATGTALDTQYF. CDR3 DNA: TGCGCCAGCAGGGCCACCGGGACTGCTTTAGATACGCAGTATTTT.

The chain has TRBV18 and TRBJ1-5; D not resolved. The CDR3 length is 13 residues. Trimming took 3 bases from V and 7 from J, leaving 10 bases between them. Germline CDR1 is KGHSH and CDR2 is LQKENI. CDR3 bases: TGTGCCAGCTCACCCCAGGCGTGGCAGCCCCAGCATTTT. This sequence encodes CASSPQAWQPQHF. The variable domain in full, with the rest retrieved from reference TRBV18 and TRBJ1-5, is NAGVMQNPRHLVRRRGQEARLRCSPMKGHSHVYWYRQLPEEGLKFMVYLQKENIIDESGMPKERFSAEFPKEGPSILRIQQVVRGDSAAYFCASSPQAWQPQHFGDGTRLSIL.

The chain links TRBV7-3 to TRBJ2-7, with D maybe TRBD1 (6 bases). Germline CDR1 SGHTA, CDR2 FQGTGA. This CDR3 has 14 amino acids. Deletions cut 2 bases from V and 7 bases from J, with 15 bases between. CDR3 sequence reads: CASSLSAGTSEQYF. The CDR3 bases are TGTGCCAGCAGCTTATCTGCCGGGACATCGGAGCAGTACTTC.

The chain combines TRBV5-1 with TRBJ2-7; perhaps TRBD2 as D (5 bases). V lost 3 bases and J 6 bases, leaving 13 bases between the germline ends. The CDR3 runs 13 residues. Germline V gene lookup returns CDR1 SGHRS and CDR2 YFSETQ. The CDR3 DNA is TGCGCCAGCAGCTCGGGGAACGAGGCCGAGCAGTACTTC. Its translation is CASSSGNEAEQYF.

CDR3 bases: TGTGCCAGCAGTGTCACAGGGTTTGGCACAGATACGCAGTATTTT. It specifies CASSVTGFGTDTQYF. The V and J genes are TRBV4-2 and TRBJ2-3, with D possibly TRBD1 on 6 matching bases. The CDR3 is 15 amino acids. Germline CDR1 is LGHNA and CDR2 is YNFKEQ. V was cut by 6 bases and J by 1 base, with 14 bases left in between.

This chain uses TRBV5-1 with TRBJ1-6, with D uncertain. The CDR3 spans 16 residues. Looked up from germline, CDR1 is SGHRS and CDR2 is YFSETQ. Trimming took off 4 bases at V and 0 bases at J, with 11 bases between the two ends. In nucleotides, the CDR3 is TGCGCCAGCAGCAACAATGCAGGCTCCTATAATTCACCCCTCCACTTT. Translated, it gives CASSNNAGSYNSPLHF. Based on the CDR3 plus reference TRBV5-1 and TRBJ1-6, the full variable domain is KAGVTQTPRYLIKTRGQQVTLSCSPISGHRSVSWYQQTPGQGLQFLFEYFSETQRNKGNFPGRFSGRQFSNSRSEMNVSTLELGDSALYLCASSNNAGSYNSPLHFGNGTRLTVT.

The CDR3 DNA sequence: TGTGCCAGTAGGTCACCCGGGGGAACAGATACGCAGTATTTT. This translates into CASRSPGGTDTQYF. This chain joins TRBV19 and TRBJ2-3, with D possibly matching TRBD2 (6 bases). This CDR3 contains 14 residues. Trimming took 6 bases from V and 3 from J, leaving 13 bases between them. Germline V gene data show CDR1 as LNHDA and CDR2 as SQIVND (reference sequence).

The chain recombines TRBV6-5 with TRBJ2-3; no definite D call. Germline V gene lookup returns CDR1 MNHEY and CDR2 SVGAGI. V gave up 6 bases and J gave up 4 bases, with 5 bases separating them. The CDR3 is made up of 11 amino acids. CDR3 region: CASSEADTQYF. The CDR3, as DNA: TGTGCCAGCAGCGAGGCAGATACGCAGTATTTT.

This chain joins TRBV7-9 and TRBJ1-2; TRBD1 might be the D (6 bases). CDR1 and CDR2 (germline): SEHNR, FQNEAQ (reference sequence). The CDR3 contains 14 residues. V gave up 1 base and J gave up 2 bases, with 8 bases separating them. CDR3 region: CASSLDRANYGYTF. The CDR3 nucleotides read TGTGCCAGCAGCTTAGACAGGGCCAACTATGGCTACACCTTC.

In its sample, this clone was seen a few times. The V and J genes are TRBV28 and TRBJ1-6; D gene uncertain. The CDR3 runs 16 residues. The V gene's germline CDR1 is MDHEN and CDR2 SYDVKM. The germline V and J ends were trimmed by 3 bases and 8 bases, with 17 bases remaining between them. As DNA, the CDR3 is TGTGCCAGCAGTTTCCGGGTTTTCCCGGGAGATTCACCCCTCCACTTT. It specifies CASSFRVFPGDSPLHF.

This clone was detected only once. This chain joins TRBV5-4 and TRBJ1-1; D is ambiguous. V dropped 3 bases and J dropped 1 base, with 13 bases sitting between them. From germline, CDR1 is SGHNT and CDR2 YYREEE (reference sequence). The CDR3 runs to 15 residues. Here the CDR3 DNA reads TGTGCCAGCAGCTCCGGGTTGGGTACGAACACTGAAGCTTTCTTT. Protein product: CASSSGLGTNTEAFF. Based on the CDR3 plus reference TRBV5-4 and TRBJ1-1, the full variable domain is ETGVTQSPTHLIKTRGQQVTLRCSSQSGHNTVSWYQQALGQGPQFIFQYYREEENGRGNFPPRFSGLQFPNYSSELNVNALELDDSALYLCASSSGLGTNTEAFFGQGTRLTVV.

The chain employs TRBV30 and TRBJ2-7; TRBD1 matches 7 bases. There are 18 residues in the CDR3. Trimming at V came to 2 bases and at J to 1 base, leaving 17 bases not matched to a gene. CDR1 is GTSNPN, CDR2 SVGIG, per germline (reference sequence). CDR3 bases: TGTGCCTGGAGTACCCTAGGGTCCCGACAGGGTATGTCCTACGAGCAGTACTTC. This encodes CAWSTLGSRQGMSYEQYF. Full variable domain (outside the CDR3, taken from reference TRBV30 and TRBJ2-7): SQTIHQWPATLVQPVGSPLSLECTVEGTSNPNLYWYRQAAGRGLQLLFYSVGIGQISSEVPQNLSASRPQDRQFILSSKKLLLSDSGFYLCAWSTLGSRQGMSYEQYFGPGTRLTVT.

The chain carries TRBV19 and TRBJ1-1; TRBD1 agrees at 7 bases. The J segment lost 0 bases and the V segment lost 6 bases, leaving 1 base of the junction unmatched. This CDR3 is built from 13 residues. Looked up from germline, CDR1 is LNHDA and CDR2 is SQIVND (reference sequence). This CDR3 reads CASRGQLNTEAFF. For the CDR3, the DNA is TGTGCCAGTAGGGGACAGCTGAACACTGAAGCTTTCTTT.

This chain uses TRBV29-1 with TRBJ2-5; D not resolved. Trimming took off 7 bases at V and 5 bases at J, with 23 bases between the two ends. Per germline, CDR1 SQVTM and CDR2 ANQGSEA. This CDR3 contains 15 residues. The CDR3 DNA sequence: TGCAGCGCCCGAGACTCGACCGGCGGTGGGGAGACCCAGTACTTC. This gives the protein CSARDSTGGGETQYF. The variable domain in full, completed from reference TRBV29-1 and TRBJ2-5, reads SAVISQKPSRDICQRGTSLTIQCQVDSQVTMMFWYRQQPGQSLTLIATANQGSEATYESGFVIDKFPISRPNLTFSTLTVSNMSPEDSSIYLCSARDSTGGGETQYFGPGTRLLVL.

The chain combines TRBV11-3 with TRBJ1-1, with D uncertain. The length of the CDR3 is 14 residues. Germline V CDR1 and CDR2: SGHNT, YENEEA. V dropped 1 base and J dropped 0 bases, with 6 bases sitting between them. CDR3 region: CASSLGQMNTEAFF. The DNA for the CDR3 is TGTGCCAGCAGCTTAGGCCAGATGAACACTGAAGCTTTCTTT.

The CDR3 DNA follows: TGTGCCAGCAGCCCCGGCGGGATGGGGCGGACATATGGCTACACCTTC. Translation gives CASSPGGMGRTYGYTF. The chain employs TRBV14 and TRBJ1-2; TRBD1 might be the D (5 bases). The germline V gene encodes CDR1 SGHDN and CDR2 FVKESK. V lost 4 bases to trimming and J lost 5 bases, with 20 bases between them. The CDR3 contains 16 residues.

This rearrangement joins TRBV6-5 to TRBJ1-3; D perhaps matches TRBD1 (6 bases). The CDR3 consists of 15 residues. From germline, CDR1 is MNHEY and CDR2 SVGAGI. Trimming removed 6 bases from V and 0 bases from J, with 12 bases in between. For the CDR3, the DNA is TGTGCCAGCAGGCAGGGGCAACTCTCTGGAAACACCATATATTTT. It encodes CASRQGQLSGNTIYF.

CDR3 residues: CASSLFLGAYGDTQYF. The CDR3 DNA sequence: TGTGCCAGCAGTTTATTTTTGGGAGCTTATGGAGATACGCAGTATTTT. J is TRBJ2-3 and V is TRBV27; D perhaps matches TRBD2 (5 bases). The germline gives CDR1 MNHEY, CDR2 SMNVEV (reference sequence). This CDR3 spans 16 amino acids. Deletions cut 1 base from V and 5 bases from J, with 16 bases between.

The chain uses TRBV5-1 and TRBJ2-6; no firm D call. Trimming pared 4 bases from V and 0 bases from J, leaving 8 bases between. In germline, CDR1 is SGHRS, CDR2 YFSETQ. CDR3 size: 15 residues. As DNA, the CDR3 is TGCGCCAGCAGCCTGCAGAACTCTGGGGCCAACGTCCTGACTTTC. Protein: CASSLQNSGANVLTF.

This sequence joins TRBV12-3 or TRBV12-4 and TRBJ2-3; D gene ambiguous. The CDR3 is made up of 13 amino acids. Trimming took 4 bases from V and 2 from J, leaving 7 bases between them. The CDR3 loop reads CASSYRNTDTQYF. The DNA for the CDR3 is TGTGCCAGCAGTTATCGTAACACAGATACGCAGTATTTT.

V usage is TRBV11-2 and J usage is TRBJ1-2, with TRBD1 as a possible D gene (5 bases). Germline assignment: CDR1 SGHAT and CDR2 FQNNGV. Trimming took 5 bases from V and 4 from J, leaving 14 bases between them. This CDR3 comprises 14 residues. CDR3 coding DNA: TGTGCCAGCAGCCGCGGGGGTACCTCCTATGGCTACACCTTC. Translated: CASSRGGTSYGYTF.

V and J are TRBV25-1 and TRBJ2-2; D is undetermined. Germline-derived CDR1 and CDR2 are MGHDK and SYGVNS. The V end was cut by 6 bases, the J end by 3 bases, with 8 bases between. The CDR3 spans 13 residues. In DNA, the CDR3 is TGTGCCAGCAGCAGACTGTACACCGGGGAGCTGTTTTTT. It translates to CASSRLYTGELFF.

The chain uses TRBV11-3 and TRBJ1-1, with a weak D call TRBD1 (5 bases). The CDR3 totals 13 residues. CDR1 and CDR2 (germline): SGHNT, YENEEA. Between the trimmed V and J ends, which lost 1 base and 7 bases, there was a span of 10 bases. CDR3 region: CASSLGQYNEAFF. The CDR3 nucleotides are TGTGCCAGCAGCTTAGGACAGTACAATGAAGCTTTCTTT.